The clone carrying this T cell receptor beta chain was detected ten times or more. The CDR3 consists of 15 residues. J gave up 5 bases and V 5 bases, and 11 bases lay outside the gene matches. The sample originates from a study of T cells in Graves' hyperthyroidism and ophthalmopathy. RNA transcripts yielded amplified TCR beta CDR3 regions. Researchers ran a first-round RT-PCR on the TCR CDR3 using the HTBI primer set. From the multiplex PCR reads, TCRdb called clonotypes with MiXCR, one entry per CDR3 protein. The sample includes fewer than 700,000 distinct CDR3 sequences, roughly 15% of them seen just once. On the basis of clinical symptoms, serum thyroxine and TRAb, thyroid ultrasound and orbital computed tomography, diagnoses were made.

This TCR was sampled from a woman aged 25 to 39 with Graves' hyperthyroidism. The sample comprised blood. The chain is built from TRBV12-3 or TRBV12-4 and TRBJ2-7; 8 bases line up with TRBD1. The CDR3 is CASSRYWTGYNEQYF. Here the CDR3 DNA reads TGTGCCAGCAGTCGATACTGGACAGGGTACAACGAGCAGTACTTC.